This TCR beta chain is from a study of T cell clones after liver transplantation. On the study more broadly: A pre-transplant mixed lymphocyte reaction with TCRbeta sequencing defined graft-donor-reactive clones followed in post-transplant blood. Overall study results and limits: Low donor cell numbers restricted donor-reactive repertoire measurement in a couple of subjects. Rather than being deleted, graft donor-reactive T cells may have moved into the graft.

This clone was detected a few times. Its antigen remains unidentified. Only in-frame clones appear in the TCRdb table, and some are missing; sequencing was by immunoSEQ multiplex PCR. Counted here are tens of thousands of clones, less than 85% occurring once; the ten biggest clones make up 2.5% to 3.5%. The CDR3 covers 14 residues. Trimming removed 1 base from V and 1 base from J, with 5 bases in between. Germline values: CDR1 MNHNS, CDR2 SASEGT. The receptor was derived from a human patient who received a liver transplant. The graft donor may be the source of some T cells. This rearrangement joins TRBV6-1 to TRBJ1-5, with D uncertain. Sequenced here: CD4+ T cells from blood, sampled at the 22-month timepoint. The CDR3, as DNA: TGTGCCAGCAGTGAAGGCAGAAGCAATCAGCCCCAGCATTTT. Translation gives CASSEGRSNQPQHF.